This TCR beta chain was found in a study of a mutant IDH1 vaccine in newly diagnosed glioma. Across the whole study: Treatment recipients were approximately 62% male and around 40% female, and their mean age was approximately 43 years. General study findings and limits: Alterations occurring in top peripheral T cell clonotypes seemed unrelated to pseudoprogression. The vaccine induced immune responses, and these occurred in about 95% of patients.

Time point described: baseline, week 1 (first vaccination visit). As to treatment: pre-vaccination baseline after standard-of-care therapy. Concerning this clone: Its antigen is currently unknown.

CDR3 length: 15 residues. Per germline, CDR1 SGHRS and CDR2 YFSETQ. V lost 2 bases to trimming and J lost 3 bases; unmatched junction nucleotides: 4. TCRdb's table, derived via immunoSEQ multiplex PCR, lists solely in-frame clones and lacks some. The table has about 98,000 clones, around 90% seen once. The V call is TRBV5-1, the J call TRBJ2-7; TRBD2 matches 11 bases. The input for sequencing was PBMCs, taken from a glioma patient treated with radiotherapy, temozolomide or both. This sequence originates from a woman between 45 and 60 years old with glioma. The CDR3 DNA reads TGCGCCAGCAGCTTCGGGGGGACTAGCGGCTACGAGCAGTACTTC. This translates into CASSFGGTSGYEQYF.